This is a list of T cell receptor beta chains from one sample in a study of cytomegalovirus exposure and HLA in healthy donors. This table comes from immunoSEQ multiplex PCR, and its TCRdb copy is limited to in-frame clones, with some not included. This table has 150,000 or so clones, approximately 76% appearing once. Input material: PBMCs. The source of these receptors is a female donor in good health and CMV-seronegative. Each CDR3 is given with its conserved first and last residue. A D gene is named only where the DNA matches it firmly. Only some rows state a clone size, as once, few, many or a class for expanded clones.

d_gene	v_gene	abundance	j_gene	CDR3aa	CDR3nt
TRBD1	TRBV6-1	once	TRBJ1-6	CASSSSGGFGSPLHF	TGTGCCAGCAGTTCGTCAGGGGGCTTTGGTTCACCCCTCCACTTT
.	TRBV19	few	TRBJ1-3	CASRDLGSGNTIYF	TGTGCCAGTAGAGACTTGGGCTCTGGAAACACCATATATTTT
.	TRBV4-1	.	TRBJ1-2	CASSQLGAGGDYGYTF	TGCGCCAGCAGCCAACTTGGAGCCGGGGGGGACTATGGCTACACCTTC
.	TRBV9	few	TRBJ1-3	CASSVDAASGNTIYF	TGTGCCAGCAGCGTAGATGCGGCTTCTGGAAACACCATATATTTT
.	TRBV15	.	TRBJ1-2	CATSREKGNYGYTF	TGTGCCACCAGCAGAGAGAAGGGGAACTATGGCTACACCTTC
.	TRBV25-1	.	TRBJ2-3	CASRRGSEDTQYF	TGTGCCAGCAGAAGGGGATCAGAAGATACGCAGTATTTT
TRBD1	TRBV7-8	.	TRBJ2-7	CASSRGQGPYEQYF	TGTGCCAGCAGCCGAGGACAGGGCCCCTACGAGCAGTACTTC
.	TRBV5-4	.	TRBJ1-4	CASSLSGNEKLFF	TGTGCCAGCAGCTTGAGCGGAAATGAAAAACTGTTTTTT
.	TRBV5-1	.	TRBJ2-5	CASSLALGAPSQETQYF	TGCGCCAGCAGCTTGGCCTTGGGGGCCCCGAGTCAGGAGACCCAGTACTTC
.	TRBV9	few	TRBJ1-2	CASSVDLENYGYTF	TGTGCCAGCAGCGTAGATCTTGAGAACTATGGCTACACCTTC
.	TRBV18	once	TRBJ1-3	CASSSEGNTIYF	TGTGCCAGCTCAAGCGAAGGAAACACCATATATTTT
.	TRBV7-6	.	TRBJ2-3	CASSLASFSTSTDTQYF	TGTGCCAGCAGCTTAGCTAGCTTCTCAACCAGCACAGATACGCAGTATTTT
.	TRBV2	.	TRBJ1-6	CASSTGGSLGPLHF	TGTGCCAGCTCGACGGGGGGTAGTCTAGGACCCCTCCACTTT
.	TRBV9	.	TRBJ1-2	CASSPFVF	TGTGCCAGCAGCCCCTTCGTCTTC
TRBD1	TRBV6-5	few	TRBJ2-7	CASSPTTGGNDEQYF	TGTGCCAGCAGTCCAACGACAGGGGGCAACGACGAGCAGTACTTC
TRBD1	TRBV19	.	TRBJ1-2	CASSIEGTGGSGYGYTF	TGTGCCAGTAGTATCGAAGGGACAGGGGGCAGCGGCTATGGCTACACCTTC
.	TRBV27	.	TRBJ1-2	CASSLGRNYGYTF	TGTGCCAGCAGTTTGGGCAGGAACTATGGCTACACCTTC
TRBD1	TRBV30	.	TRBJ2-7	CAWTGQGWGYEQYF	TGTGCCTGGACCGGACAGGGGTGGGGGTACGAGCAGTACTTC
.	TRBV5-1	.	TRBJ2-5	CASSRDGTQETQYF	TGCGCCAGCAGTCGGGACGGGACTCAAGAGACCCAGTACTTC
.	TRBV19	.	TRBJ1-5	CASSLRSHSNQPQHF	TGTGCCAGTAGTTTGCGGTCACATAGCAATCAGCCCCAGCATTTT
TRBD2	TRBV10-3	.	TRBJ2-1	CAISDPSGGGDEQFF	TGTGCCATCAGTGACCCTAGCGGGGGAGGAGATGAGCAGTTCTTC
.	TRBV7-3	.	TRBJ1-1	CASSLNEVINRKNTEAFF	TGTGCCAGCAGCTTAAACGAAGTTATAAACAGGAAAAACACTGAAGCTTTCTTT
.	TRBV21-1	.	TRBJ1-5	CASSKSRRGGTSNQPQHF	TGTGCCAGCAGCAAGTCCCGCCGGGGGGGAACTAGCAATCAGCCCCAGCATTTT
.	TRBV10-3	.	TRBJ1-2	CAISSQGKDGYTF	TGTGCCATCAGCAGCCAGGGGAAAGATGGCTACACCTTC
TRBD2	TRBV5-1	.	TRBJ2-1	CASSLEPPSGGGRGEQFF	TGCGCCAGCAGCTTGGAGCCCCCGAGCGGGGGGGGGCGGGGTGAGCAGTTCTTC
.	TRBV6-5	.	TRBJ1-3	CASSYTWQLRGNTIYF	TGTGCCAGCAGTTACACCTGGCAGTTGAGGGGAAACACCATATATTTT